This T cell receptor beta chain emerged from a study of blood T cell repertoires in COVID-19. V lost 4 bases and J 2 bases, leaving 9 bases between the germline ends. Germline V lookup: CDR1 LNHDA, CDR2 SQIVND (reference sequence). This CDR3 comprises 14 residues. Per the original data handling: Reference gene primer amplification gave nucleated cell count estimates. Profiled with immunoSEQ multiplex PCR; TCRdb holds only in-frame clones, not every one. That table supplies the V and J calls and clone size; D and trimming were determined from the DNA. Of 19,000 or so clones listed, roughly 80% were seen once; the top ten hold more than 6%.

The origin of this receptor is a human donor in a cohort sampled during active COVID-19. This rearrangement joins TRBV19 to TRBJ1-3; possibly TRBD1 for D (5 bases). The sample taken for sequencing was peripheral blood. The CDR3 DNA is TGTGCCAGTAGTACTGGGGGGGCTGGAAACACCATATATTTT. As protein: CASSTGGAGNTIYF.